A selection of T cell receptor beta chains follows, all from one sample in a study of OX40 agonist ivuxolimab in advanced cancers. Here immunoSEQ multiplex PCR was the method, and the copy in TCRdb shows in-frame clones only, minus some. The sample shows more than 20,000 clones, approximately 85% of them seen only once. Source: CD4+ or CD8+ T cells sorted from blood, taken in a trial of the OX40 agonist ivuxolimab. The receptors shown here come from an adult with an advanced solid tumor such as melanoma, head and neck, liver or kidney cancer. The CDR3 runs from the conserved cysteine through the conserved F or W. Each record gives: CDR3 protein, J gene, clone size, D gene, V gene. D genes are given only for firm matches. The size of a clone is reported for some rows only, either as once, few or many, or as a class for expanded clones.

CDR3aa: CASRGTGGYGYTF
j_gene: TRBJ1-2
abundance: NA
d_gene: TRBD1
v_gene: TRBV6-1

CDR3aa: CASSLALGQETQYF
j_gene: TRBJ2-5
abundance: NA
d_gene: NA
v_gene: TRBV11-3

CDR3aa: CASSLGVGGTPYEQYF
j_gene: TRBJ2-7
abundance: NA
d_gene: NA
v_gene: TRBV11-2

CDR3aa: CASSPSTGLGGDTQYF
j_gene: TRBJ2-3
abundance: NA
d_gene: NA
v_gene: TRBV18

CDR3aa: CASSVGLGTSGAQETQYF
j_gene: TRBJ2-5
abundance: NA
d_gene: TRBD2
v_gene: TRBV9

CDR3aa: CASSLGFGTGSRELFF
j_gene: TRBJ2-2
abundance: NA
d_gene: TRBD1
v_gene: TRBV5-1

CDR3aa: CASSAGTSGRMRTQYF
j_gene: TRBJ2-3
abundance: NA
d_gene: TRBD2
v_gene: TRBV6-4

CDR3aa: CASSPRSAGIQYF
j_gene: TRBJ2-4
abundance: NA
d_gene: NA
v_gene: TRBV7-2

CDR3aa: CAWSIQREWPGELFF
j_gene: TRBJ2-2
abundance: NA
d_gene: TRBD2
v_gene: TRBV30

CDR3aa: CASSLVAETQYF
j_gene: TRBJ2-5
abundance: once
d_gene: NA
v_gene: TRBV5-1

CDR3aa: CASSGRGLRTDTQYF
j_gene: TRBJ2-3
abundance: NA
d_gene: NA
v_gene: TRBV7-9

CDR3aa: CASSEGRDRAGYTF
j_gene: TRBJ1-2
abundance: NA
d_gene: TRBD1
v_gene: TRBV6-1

CDR3aa: CATVPTGPYEQYF
j_gene: TRBJ2-7
abundance: NA
d_gene: NA
v_gene: TRBV6-1

CDR3aa: CASSLRTGLTKNIQYF
j_gene: TRBJ2-4
abundance: NA
d_gene: TRBD1
v_gene: TRBV7-2

CDR3aa: CASSPFRDQGTGELFF
j_gene: TRBJ2-2
abundance: NA
d_gene: NA
v_gene: TRBV18

CDR3aa: CASSRGTRDTQYF
j_gene: TRBJ2-3
abundance: once
d_gene: TRBD2
v_gene: TRBV2

CDR3aa: CASSLIHGGVQPQHF
j_gene: TRBJ1-5
abundance: NA
d_gene: NA
v_gene: TRBV27

CDR3aa: CASSLGGGRTDTQYF
j_gene: TRBJ2-3
abundance: NA
d_gene: NA
v_gene: TRBV7-6

CDR3aa: CASSLENPSTDTQYF
j_gene: TRBJ2-3
abundance: NA
d_gene: NA
v_gene: TRBV5-1

CDR3aa: CASSQEAAGYTGELFF
j_gene: TRBJ2-2
abundance: NA
d_gene: NA
v_gene: TRBV4-3

CDR3aa: CASRSTGGADGYTF
j_gene: TRBJ1-2
abundance: NA
d_gene: NA
v_gene: TRBV2

CDR3aa: CASSPSGGTNTGELFF
j_gene: TRBJ2-2
abundance: NA
d_gene: TRBD2
v_gene: TRBV18

CDR3aa: CASSLAPGETQYF
j_gene: TRBJ2-5
abundance: NA
d_gene: NA
v_gene: TRBV5-5

CDR3aa: CASSDKAGGSYNEQFF
j_gene: TRBJ2-1
abundance: once
d_gene: TRBD2
v_gene: TRBV19

CDR3aa: CAWRISRDSYGEQYF
j_gene: TRBJ2-7
abundance: NA
d_gene: NA
v_gene: TRBV30

CDR3aa: CASSSQGGGTEAFF
j_gene: TRBJ1-1
abundance: NA
d_gene: NA
v_gene: TRBV11-2

CDR3aa: CASSVAPSSGANVLTF
j_gene: TRBJ2-6
abundance: NA
d_gene: NA
v_gene: TRBV9

CDR3aa: CASSIVDSYEQYF
j_gene: TRBJ2-7
abundance: few
d_gene: NA
v_gene: TRBV19

CDR3aa: CASSLAGGGMEQYF
j_gene: TRBJ2-7
abundance: NA
d_gene: NA
v_gene: TRBV5-4

CDR3aa: CASSVSSAATGELFF
j_gene: TRBJ2-2
abundance: once
d_gene: NA
v_gene: TRBV9

CDR3aa: CASSPPGADSNQPQHF
j_gene: TRBJ1-5
abundance: once
d_gene: NA
v_gene: TRBV18

CDR3aa: CSVTGTGRYEQYF
j_gene: TRBJ2-7
abundance: NA
d_gene: TRBD1
v_gene: TRBV29-1

CDR3aa: CASSLEQGHNSEQFF
j_gene: TRBJ2-1
abundance: few
d_gene: NA
v_gene: TRBV5-4

CDR3aa: CASSLVRLWGQETQYF
j_gene: TRBJ2-5
abundance: NA
d_gene: NA
v_gene: TRBV11-3

CDR3aa: CASSQVSAVYGYTF
j_gene: TRBJ1-2
abundance: few
d_gene: NA
v_gene: TRBV4-1

CDR3aa: CASSQGLAETQYF
j_gene: TRBJ2-5
abundance: NA
d_gene: TRBD2
v_gene: TRBV14

CDR3aa: CASSQGAKQPQHF
j_gene: TRBJ1-5
abundance: NA
d_gene: TRBD1
v_gene: TRBV19

CDR3aa: CASSSAGGKETQYF
j_gene: TRBJ2-5
abundance: NA
d_gene: TRBD2
v_gene: TRBV5-4

CDR3aa: CASSGQAALSVRNQPQHF
j_gene: TRBJ1-5
abundance: once
d_gene: TRBD1
v_gene: TRBV2

CDR3aa: CASSDRALNQPQHF
j_gene: TRBJ1-5
abundance: NA
d_gene: NA
v_gene: TRBV19

CDR3aa: CASSFLRLAGDYNEQFF
j_gene: TRBJ2-1
abundance: NA
d_gene: TRBD2
v_gene: TRBV27

CDR3aa: CSGGTVGGELFF
j_gene: TRBJ2-2
abundance: NA
d_gene: TRBD1
v_gene: TRBV29-1

CDR3aa: CASSIPRSQQFF
j_gene: TRBJ2-1
abundance: NA
d_gene: NA
v_gene: TRBV19

CDR3aa: CASSQLDRENSPLHF
j_gene: TRBJ1-6
abundance: NA
d_gene: TRBD1
v_gene: TRBV4-1

CDR3aa: CASSLAGIQPQHF
j_gene: TRBJ1-5
abundance: NA
d_gene: NA
v_gene: TRBV5-6

CDR3aa: CASSQDADSSKETQYF
j_gene: TRBJ2-5
abundance: NA
d_gene: NA
v_gene: TRBV4-3